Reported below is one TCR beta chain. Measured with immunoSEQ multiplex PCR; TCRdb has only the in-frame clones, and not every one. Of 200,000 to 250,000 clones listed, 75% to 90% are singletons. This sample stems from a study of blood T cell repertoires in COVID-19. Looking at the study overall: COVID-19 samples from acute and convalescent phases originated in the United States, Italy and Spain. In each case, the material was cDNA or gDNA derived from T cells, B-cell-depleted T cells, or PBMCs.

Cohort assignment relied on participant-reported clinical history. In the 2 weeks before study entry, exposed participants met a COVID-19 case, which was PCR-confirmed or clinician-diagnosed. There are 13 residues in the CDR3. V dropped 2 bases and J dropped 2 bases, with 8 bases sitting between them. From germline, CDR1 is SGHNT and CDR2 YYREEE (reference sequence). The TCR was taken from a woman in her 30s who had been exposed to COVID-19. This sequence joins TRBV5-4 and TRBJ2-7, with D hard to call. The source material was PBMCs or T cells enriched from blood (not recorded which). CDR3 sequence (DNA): TGTGCCAGCAGCTTTGGGCGTACCTACGAGCAGTACTTC. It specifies CASSFGRTYEQYF.